The present TCR beta chain was sequenced within a study of beta chain features in type 1 diabetes. Expressed TCRB transcripts were sequenced because the entire RNA isolate underwent reverse transcription. Produced via immunoSEQ multiplex PCR; TCRdb's table is partial and in-frame only. Among some 370,000 clones listed, 8.5% to 10% were seen once. This clone came up a few times. Its antigen is not known. Germline V gene data show CDR1 as MGHRA and CDR2 as YSYEKL. Trimming removed 1 base at V and 15 bases at J, with 19 bases between. This CDR3 has 14 amino acids. Based on CD45RO/CCR7/CD25/CD127/CD95/CD27, CD4+ regulatory, stem cell-like memory, naive and central memory cells were sorted. Each sorted population was over 95% pure. Study findings and constraints: TCRB CDR3 length was moderately but significantly reduced in all four CD4+ subsets of Type 1 diabetes patients.

Sequenced input: central memory CD4+ T cells from blood. This receptor was taken from a man aged 30 to 45 with type 1 diabetes. The gene calls are TRBV4-1 and TRBJ2-1; D is undetermined. CDR3 nucleotide sequence: TGCGCCAGCAGCCAAGGTTCGGAGCGTATAAGGGTGTTCTTC. It specifies CASSQGSERIRVFF.